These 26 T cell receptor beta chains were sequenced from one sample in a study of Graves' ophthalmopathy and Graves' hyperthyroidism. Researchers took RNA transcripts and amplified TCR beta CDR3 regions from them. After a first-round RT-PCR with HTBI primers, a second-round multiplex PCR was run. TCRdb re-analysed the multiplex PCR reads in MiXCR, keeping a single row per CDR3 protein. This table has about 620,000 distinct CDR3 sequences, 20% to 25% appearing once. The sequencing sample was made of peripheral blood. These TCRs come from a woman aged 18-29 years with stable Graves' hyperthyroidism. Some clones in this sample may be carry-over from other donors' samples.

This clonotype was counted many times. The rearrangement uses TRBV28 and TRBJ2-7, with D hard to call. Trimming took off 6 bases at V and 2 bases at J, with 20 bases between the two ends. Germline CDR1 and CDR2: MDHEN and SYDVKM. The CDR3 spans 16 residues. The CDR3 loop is CASRPRHHGSPYEQYF. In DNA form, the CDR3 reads TGTGCCAGCAGGCCCCGACATCACGGATCTCCCTACGAGCAGTACTTC.

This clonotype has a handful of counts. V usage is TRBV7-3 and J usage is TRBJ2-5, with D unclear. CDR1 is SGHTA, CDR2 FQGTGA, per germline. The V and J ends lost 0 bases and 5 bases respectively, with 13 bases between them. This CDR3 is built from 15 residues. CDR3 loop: CASSLTVTGAETQYF. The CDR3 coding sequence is TGTGCCAGCAGCTTAACTGTCACGGGTGCGGAGACCCAGTACTTC.

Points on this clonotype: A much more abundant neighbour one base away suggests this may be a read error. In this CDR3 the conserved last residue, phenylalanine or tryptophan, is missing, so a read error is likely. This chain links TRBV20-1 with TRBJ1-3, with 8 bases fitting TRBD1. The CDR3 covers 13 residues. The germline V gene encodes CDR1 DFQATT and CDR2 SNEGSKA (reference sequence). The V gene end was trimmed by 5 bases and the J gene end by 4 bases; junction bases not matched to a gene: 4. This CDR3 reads CSAPTGAGNTIYV. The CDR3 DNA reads TGCAGTGCTCCGACAGGGGCAGGAAACACCATATATGTT.

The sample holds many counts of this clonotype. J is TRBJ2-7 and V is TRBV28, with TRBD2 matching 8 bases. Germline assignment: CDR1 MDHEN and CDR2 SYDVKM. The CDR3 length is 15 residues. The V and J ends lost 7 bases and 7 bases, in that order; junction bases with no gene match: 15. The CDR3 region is CASTEQGAGVGEQYF. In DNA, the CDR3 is TGTGCCAGCACCGAACAAGGAGCGGGAGTGGGAGAGCAGTACTTC.

Here the CDR3 reads CAWSVGLQGRGKTQYF. Here the CDR3 DNA reads TGTGCCTGGAGTGTAGGTCTCCAGGGCCGAGGAAAGACCCAGTACTTC. The chain combines TRBV30 with TRBJ2-5; possible D gene TRBD1, 5 bases. The germline CDR1 and CDR2 sequences are GTSNPN and SVGIG (reference sequence). V was clipped by 0 bases and J by 6 bases, with 20 bases between them. The CDR3 loop spans 16 amino acids.

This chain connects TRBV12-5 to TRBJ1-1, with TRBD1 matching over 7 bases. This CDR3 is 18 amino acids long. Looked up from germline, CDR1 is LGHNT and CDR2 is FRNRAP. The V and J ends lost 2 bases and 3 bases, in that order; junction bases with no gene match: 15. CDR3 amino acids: CASGLITGTERGYTEAFF. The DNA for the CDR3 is TGTGCTAGTGGTTTGATAACCGGGACAGAAAGGGGATACACTGAAGCTTTCTTT.

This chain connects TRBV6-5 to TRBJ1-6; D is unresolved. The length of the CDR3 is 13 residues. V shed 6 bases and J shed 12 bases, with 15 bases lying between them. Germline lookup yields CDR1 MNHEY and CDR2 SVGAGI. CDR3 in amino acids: CASSYAALLPLHF. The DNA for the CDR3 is TGTGCCAGCAGCTACGCGGCCCTCCTACCCCTCCACTTT.

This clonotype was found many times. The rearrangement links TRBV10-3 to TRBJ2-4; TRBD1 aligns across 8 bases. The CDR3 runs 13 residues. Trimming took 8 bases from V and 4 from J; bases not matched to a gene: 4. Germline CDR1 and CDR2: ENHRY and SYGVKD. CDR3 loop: CAISDREKNIQYF. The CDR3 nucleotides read TGTGCCATCTCGGACAGGGAAAAAAACATTCAGTACTTC.

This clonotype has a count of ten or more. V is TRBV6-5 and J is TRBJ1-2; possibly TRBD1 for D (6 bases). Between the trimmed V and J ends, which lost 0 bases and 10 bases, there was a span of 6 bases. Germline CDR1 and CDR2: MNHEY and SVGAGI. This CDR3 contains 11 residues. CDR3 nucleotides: TGTGCCAGCAGTTACTCGGGACACTACACCTTC. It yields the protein CASSYSGHYTF.

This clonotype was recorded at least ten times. The CDR3 DNA is TGTGCCAGCAGGCCTACGAACAGGGGTGTCAATCAGCCCCAGCATTTT. It encodes CASRPTNRGVNQPQHF. V usage is TRBV6-1 and J usage is TRBJ1-5, with 7 bases aligning to TRBD1. In germline, CDR1 is MNHNS, CDR2 SASEGT. This CDR3 comprises 16 residues. With V trimmed by 6 bases and J by 3 bases, 11 bases remained unmatched.

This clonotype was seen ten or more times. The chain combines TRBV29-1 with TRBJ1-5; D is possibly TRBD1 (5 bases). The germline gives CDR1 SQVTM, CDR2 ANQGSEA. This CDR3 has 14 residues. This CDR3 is CSGGRGFGNQPQHF. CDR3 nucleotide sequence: TGCTCCGGAGGTAGGGGTTTTGGCAATCAGCCCCAGCATTTT.

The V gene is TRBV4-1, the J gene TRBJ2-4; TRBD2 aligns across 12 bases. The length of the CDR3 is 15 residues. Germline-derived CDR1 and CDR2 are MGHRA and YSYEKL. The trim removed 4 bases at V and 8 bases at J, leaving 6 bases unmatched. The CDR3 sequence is CASSLLTSGGDIQYF. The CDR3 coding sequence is TGCGCCAGCAGCCTCCTGACTAGCGGGGGAGACATTCAGTACTTC.

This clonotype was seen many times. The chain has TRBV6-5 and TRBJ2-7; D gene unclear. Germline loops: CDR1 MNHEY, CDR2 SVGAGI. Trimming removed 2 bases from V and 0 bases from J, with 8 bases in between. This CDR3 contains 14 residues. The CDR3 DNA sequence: TGTGCCAGCAGTTACAGGCCCCGCTCCTACGAGCAGTACTTC. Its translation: CASSYRPRSYEQYF.

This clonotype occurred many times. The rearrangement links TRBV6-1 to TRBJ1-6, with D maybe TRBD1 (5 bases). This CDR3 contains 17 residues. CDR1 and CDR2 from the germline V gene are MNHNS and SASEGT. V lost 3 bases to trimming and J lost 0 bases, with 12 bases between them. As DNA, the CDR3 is TGTGCCAGCAGTGAGCGACAGAGCCTCTCCTATAATTCACCCCTCCACTTT. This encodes CASSERQSLSYNSPLHF.

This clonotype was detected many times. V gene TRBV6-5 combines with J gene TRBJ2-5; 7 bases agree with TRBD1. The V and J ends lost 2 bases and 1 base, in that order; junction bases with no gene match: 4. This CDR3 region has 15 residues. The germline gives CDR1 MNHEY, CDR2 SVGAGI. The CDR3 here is CASSYPDRVQETQYF. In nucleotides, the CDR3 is TGTGCCAGCAGTTACCCCGACAGGGTCCAAGAGACCCAGTACTTC.

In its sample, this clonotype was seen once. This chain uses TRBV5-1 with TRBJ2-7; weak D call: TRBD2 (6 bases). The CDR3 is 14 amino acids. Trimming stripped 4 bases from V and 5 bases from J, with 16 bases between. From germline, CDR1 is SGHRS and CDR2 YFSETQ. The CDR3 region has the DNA TGCGCCAGCAGCCAGGTGGGGGGTGACCACGAGCAGTACTTC. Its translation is CASSQVGGDHEQYF.

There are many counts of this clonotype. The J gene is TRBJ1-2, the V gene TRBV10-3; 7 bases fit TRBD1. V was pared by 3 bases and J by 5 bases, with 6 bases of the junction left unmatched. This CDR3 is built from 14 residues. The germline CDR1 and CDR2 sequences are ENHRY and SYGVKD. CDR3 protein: CAISEGGMGYGYTF. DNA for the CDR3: TGTGCCATCAGTGAAGGGGGCATGGGATATGGCTACACCTTC.

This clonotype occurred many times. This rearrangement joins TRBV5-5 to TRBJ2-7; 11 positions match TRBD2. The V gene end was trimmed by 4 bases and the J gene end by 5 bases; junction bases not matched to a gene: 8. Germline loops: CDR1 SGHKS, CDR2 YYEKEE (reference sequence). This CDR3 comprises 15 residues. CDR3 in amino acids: CASSPTSGGFHEQYF. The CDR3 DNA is TGTGCCAGCAGCCCAACTAGCGGGGGTTTCCACGAGCAGTACTTC.

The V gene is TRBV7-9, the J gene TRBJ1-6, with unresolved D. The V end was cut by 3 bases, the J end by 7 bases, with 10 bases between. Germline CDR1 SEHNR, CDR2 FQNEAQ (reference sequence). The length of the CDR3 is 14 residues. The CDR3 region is CASSFTGVNSPLHF. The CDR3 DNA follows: TGTGCCAGCAGCTTTACTGGGGTAAATTCACCCCTCCACTTT.

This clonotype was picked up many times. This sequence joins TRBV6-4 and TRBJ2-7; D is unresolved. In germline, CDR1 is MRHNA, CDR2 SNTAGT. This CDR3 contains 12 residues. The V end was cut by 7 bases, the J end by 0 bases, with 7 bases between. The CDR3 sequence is CASKADSYEQYF. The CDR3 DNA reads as TGTGCCAGCAAGGCTGACTCCTACGAGCAGTACTTC.

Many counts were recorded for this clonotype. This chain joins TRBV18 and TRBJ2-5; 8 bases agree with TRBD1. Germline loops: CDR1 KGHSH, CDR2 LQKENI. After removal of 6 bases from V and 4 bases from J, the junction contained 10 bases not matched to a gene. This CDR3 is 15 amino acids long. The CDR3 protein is CASSPGQGGRETQYF. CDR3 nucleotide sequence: TGTGCCAGCTCCCCTGGACAGGGTGGGCGAGAGACCCAGTACTTC.

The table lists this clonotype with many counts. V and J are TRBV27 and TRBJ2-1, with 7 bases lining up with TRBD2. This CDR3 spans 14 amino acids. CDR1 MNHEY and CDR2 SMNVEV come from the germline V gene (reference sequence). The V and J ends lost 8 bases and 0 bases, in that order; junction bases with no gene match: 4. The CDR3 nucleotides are TGTGCCAGCGGAGGACTAGGCTCCTACAATGAGCAGTTCTTC. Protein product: CASGGLGSYNEQFF.

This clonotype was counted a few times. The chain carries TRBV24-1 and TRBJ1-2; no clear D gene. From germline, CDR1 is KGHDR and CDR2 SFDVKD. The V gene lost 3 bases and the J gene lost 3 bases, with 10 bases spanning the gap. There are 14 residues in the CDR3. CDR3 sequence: CATSDTDVYYGYTF. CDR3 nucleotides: TGTGCCACCAGTGATACGGACGTTTACTATGGCTACACCTTC.

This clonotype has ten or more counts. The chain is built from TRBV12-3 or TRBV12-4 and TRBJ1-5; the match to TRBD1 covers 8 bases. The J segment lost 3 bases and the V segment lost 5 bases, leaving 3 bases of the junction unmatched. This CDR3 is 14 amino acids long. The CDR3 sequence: CASSGQGLNQPQHF. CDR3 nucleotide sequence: TGTGCCAGCAGTGGACAGGGACTCAATCAGCCCCAGCATTTT.

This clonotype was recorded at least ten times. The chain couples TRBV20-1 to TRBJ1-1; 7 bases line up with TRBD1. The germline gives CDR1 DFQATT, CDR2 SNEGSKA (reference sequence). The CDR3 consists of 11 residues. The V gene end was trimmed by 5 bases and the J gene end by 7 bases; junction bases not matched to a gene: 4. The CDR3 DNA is TGCAGTGCTGACGGGACAGTTGAAGCTTTCTTT. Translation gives CSADGTVEAFF.

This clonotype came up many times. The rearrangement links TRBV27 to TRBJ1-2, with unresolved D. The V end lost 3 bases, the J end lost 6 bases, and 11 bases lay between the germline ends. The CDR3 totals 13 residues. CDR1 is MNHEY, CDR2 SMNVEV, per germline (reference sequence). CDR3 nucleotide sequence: TGTGCCAGCAGTTTCCTCAATAGCCATGGCTACACCTTC. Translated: CASSFLNSHGYTF.